This record concerns one T cell receptor (beta chain) sequence. This clonotype was recorded at least ten times. Its antigen target is currently unknown. Base qualities are missing; no much larger clone stands one base away. Hyperthyroidism patients were newly diagnosed, with disease duration under 2 months, and aged 18 to 65 years. Patients with uncontrolled infections, other autoimmune diseases, pregnancy or lactation were excluded. Diagnoses were established on the basis of clinical symptoms, serum thyroxine and TRAb, thyroid ultrasound, and orbital computed tomography. Blood from progressor patients was collected at the time of first diagnosis with hyperthyroidism, before any ophthalmopathy symptoms had appeared. PBMCs were isolated from more than 9 ml of fresh peripheral blood by Ficoll-Paque density gradient centrifugation. Progressor patients were first diagnosed with Graves' hyperthyroidism and then developed ophthalmopathy during follow-up. Trizol reagent was used to extract total RNA, and RNA quality was then checked on an Agilent 2100 Bioanalyzer.

This sample is part of a study of T cells in Graves' hyperthyroidism and ophthalmopathy (dated by TCRdb to the late 2010s). The study in broad terms: Peripheral blood samples were taken at initial diagnosis, before any treatment was given. To identify distinguishing TCR V-J signatures, a discovery cohort of 90 to 100 patients was used, comprising 40 to 45 with Graves' ophthalmopathy and around 60 with stable Graves' hyperthyroidism. An independent validation cohort of 18 to 20 hyperthyroidism patients and roughly 16 patients who later progressed to ophthalmopathy tested prospective prediction of ophthalmopathy. For training and testing, the 110 or so patients in the discovery cohort were randomly divided in a 7:3 ratio. Thyroid tissue and blood T-cell repertoires from several Graves' hyperthyroidism patients were also compared in the study. After blood sampling, hyperthyroidism patients were treated with methimazole at a starting dose of 30 mg daily, and ophthalmopathy patients were treated with high-dose intravenous methylprednisolone. According to the paper, TCR Vbeta CDR3 sequencing was carried out on 135 peripheral blood samples, which came from 40 to 45 ophthalmopathy, 75 or so hyperthyroidism and about 17 progressor patients.

Beyond this particular receptor, the publication reports: In validation, the model predicted progression to ophthalmopathy with 65% to 71% sensitivity and roughly 72% specificity, a median of 6.5 months before onset. A 13 V-J signature model separated ophthalmopathy from stable hyperthyroidism, with around 90% sensitivity and 81.08% specificity in cross-validation and 80%/75% in testing. Most expanded thyroid clonotypes (frequency above 0.001) were also detected in blood, suggesting blood repertoires may reflect thyroid immune responses. No statistical method was used to set the sample size in advance, and investigators knew the group allocation.

From a lookup of the germline V gene, CDR1 and CDR2 are ENHRY and SYGVKD. From the cysteine up to the phenylalanine, the CDR3 has a length of 13 residues. Of the read, only the CDR3 DNA is kept; its 39 bases are in frame from base 1. The V and J ends are trimmed by 6 bases and 0 bases, leaving 8 bases between them. TCR beta CDR3 regions were amplified from RNA transcripts. The TCR CDR3 was subjected to a first round of RT-PCR using the HTBI primer set and the Qiagen OneStep RT-PCR kit. A second multiplex PCR round built the libraries, followed by size selection and purification. The libraries were sequenced on an Illumina HiSeq2000 using paired-end 100 bp reads. In the authors' own workflow: SOAPnuke was used to process the raw data, throwing out any read that contained adapters or uncalled bases, had a mean Phred below 15, or lacked an exact constant-primer or identifier match. COPE v1.2.5 was used to merge the high-quality paired reads, and each unique nucleotide sequence was defined as a clonotype. Clonotypes were aligned to IMGT TRBV, TRBD and TRBJ reference segments using MiTCR v1.1. Only V-J combinations with frequency above 0.0001, covering approximately 99% of repertoires, were analysed. A TCS score was defined as the ratio of F50 (clonal expansion) to E x V (chaos), with BLOSUM62-based TCRdist applied between CDR3 peptides within each V-J. Welch's t-statistics and random forest reduced approximately 520 V-J features to 13, which were used in a naive Bayes classifier (R e1071). TCRdb redid the processing of the public reads, applying fastp at Q25 and MiXCR, and retained in-frame beta chains. Each entry is one CDR3 protein sequence, shown with its most common DNA and genes. The V and J calls shown here were made by TCRdb, not taken from the authors' results. The table for this sample lists under 450,000 distinct CDR3 sequences; roughly 14% of them were counted only once. About 20% of the sample is in the top ten clones.

The sequence links TRBV10-3 to TRBJ1-2; a tentative D match to TRBD1 spans 5 bases. The receptor was isolated from a man aged 25 to 40 with Graves' hyperthyroidism that later progressed to Graves' ophthalmopathy. Sequencing input: blood. The CDR3 here reads CAIRLTANYGYTF. The DNA sequence is TGTGCCATCAGACTGACAGCTAACTATGGCTACACCTTC.